Each of the 10 T cell receptor beta chains below was sequenced from the same sample in a study of cytomegalovirus exposure and HLA in healthy donors. The PCR employed 60 Vbeta primers together with 13 Jbeta primers. Here immunoSEQ multiplex PCR was the method, and the copy in TCRdb shows in-frame clones only, minus some. The sample yields fewer than 150,000 clones, around 85% seen once. The sample taken for sequencing was PBMCs. Source of these receptors: a woman in her 30s in good health and CMV-seropositive.

The chain uses TRBV4-2 and TRBJ2-7; D perhaps matches TRBD2 (5 bases). This CDR3 region has 16 residues. V dropped 0 bases and J dropped 4 bases, with 16 bases sitting between them. Germline-derived CDR1 and CDR2 are LGHNA and YNFKEQ. CDR3 amino acids: CASSQDYRTRGYEQYF. The CDR3 DNA follows: TGTGCCAGCAGCCAAGATTACCGGACCAGAGGGTACGAGCAGTACTTC.

The chain recombines TRBV7-3 with TRBJ2-5; TRBD2 matches at 9 bases. Germline lookup yields CDR1 SGHTA and CDR2 FQGTGA. The CDR3 spans 16 residues. The junction had 3 bases not matched to a gene; V was cut back by 0 bases and J by 1 base. CDR3 coding DNA: TGTGCCAGCAGCTTAACGGCTAGCGGGGCCCAAGAGACCCAGTACTTC. Translating gives CASSLTASGAQETQYF.

The genes are TRBV11-2 and TRBJ2-4; D is possibly TRBD1 (6 bases). This CDR3 is 13 amino acids long. The V and J ends lost 6 bases and 6 bases respectively, with 12 bases between them. Germline V CDR1 and CDR2: SGHAT, FQNNGV. This CDR3 is CASSEGGPNIQYF. In DNA form, the CDR3 reads TGTGCCAGCAGTGAAGGGGGTCCAAACATTCAGTACTTC.

This sequence joins TRBV19 and TRBJ2-1; D remains ambiguous. The CDR3 consists of 14 residues. With 7 bases removed from V and 3 bases from J, the gap between germline ends came to 13 bases. Per the germline V gene, CDR1 is LNHDA and CDR2 is SQIVND (reference sequence). The CDR3 protein is CASTGGSYYNEQFF. CDR3 nucleotides: TGTGCCAGTACGGGTGGCTCCTACTACAATGAGCAGTTCTTC.

J is TRBJ1-6 and V is TRBV5-4, with TRBD1 matching over 7 bases. With V trimmed by 2 bases and J by 6 bases, 5 bases remained unmatched. Germline assignment: CDR1 SGHNT and CDR2 YYREEE (reference sequence). This CDR3 contains 15 residues. The CDR3 spells CASSFSQGFNSPLHF. CDR3 coding DNA: TGTGCCAGCAGCTTTTCACAGGGGTTTAATTCACCCCTCCACTTT.

This sequence joins TRBV7-9 and TRBJ2-1, with TRBD1 as a possible D gene (5 bases). There are 14 residues in the CDR3. Per the germline V gene, CDR1 is SEHNR and CDR2 is FQNEAQ (reference sequence). V was cut by 1 base and J by 10 bases, with 14 bases left in between. CDR3 in DNA: TGTGCCAGCAGCTTAGAGGGGCGGTGGAACGAGCAGTTCTTC. Translation gives CASSLEGRWNEQFF.

This clone was counted a single time. CDR3 bases: TGTGCCAGCAGTTCCTACGGGGTGAATGAAAAACTGTTTTTT. It specifies CASSSYGVNEKLFF. The J gene is TRBJ1-4, the V gene TRBV6-5; D is unclear. Per germline, CDR1 MNHEY and CDR2 SVGAGI. V was trimmed by 4 bases and J by 5 bases, leaving 11 bases between them. This CDR3 has 14 residues.

The rearrangement joins TRBV6-1 to TRBJ2-5; TRBD2 is a possible D gene (6 bases). The CDR3 covers 15 residues. V gave up 10 bases and J gave up 3 bases, with 21 bases separating them. The germline CDR1 and CDR2 sequences are MNHNS and SASEGT. The CDR3 coding sequence is TGTGCCATTCTCCCCCGGGCGGGATGGGAAGAGACCCAGTACTTC. Its translation: CAILPRAGWEETQYF.

The J gene is TRBJ1-4, the V gene TRBV25-1; D gene unclear. V gave up 6 bases and J gave up 4 bases, with 6 bases separating them. This CDR3 contains 12 residues. Germline V CDR1 and CDR2: MGHDK, SYGVNS. The CDR3 sequence: CASSGFNEKLFF. In DNA form, the CDR3 reads TGTGCCAGCAGCGGGTTTAATGAAAAACTGTTTTTT. Full variable domain (outside the CDR3, taken from reference TRBV25-1 and TRBJ1-4): EADIYQTPRYLVIGTGKKITLECSQTMGHDKMYWYQQDPGMELHLIHYSYGVNSTEKGDLSSESTVSRIRTEHFPLTLESARPSHTSQYLCASSGFNEKLFFGSGTQLSVL.

The V call is TRBV6-1, the J call TRBJ1-1; tentative D call: TRBD1 (5 bases). The CDR3 sequence is 13 residues long. V lost 7 bases to trimming and J lost 0 bases, with 9 bases between them. Germline CDR1 and CDR2: MNHNS and SASEGT. CDR3 nucleotides: TGTGCCAGCACCCCAGGGTTGAACACTGAAGCTTTCTTT. It encodes CASTPGLNTEAFF.